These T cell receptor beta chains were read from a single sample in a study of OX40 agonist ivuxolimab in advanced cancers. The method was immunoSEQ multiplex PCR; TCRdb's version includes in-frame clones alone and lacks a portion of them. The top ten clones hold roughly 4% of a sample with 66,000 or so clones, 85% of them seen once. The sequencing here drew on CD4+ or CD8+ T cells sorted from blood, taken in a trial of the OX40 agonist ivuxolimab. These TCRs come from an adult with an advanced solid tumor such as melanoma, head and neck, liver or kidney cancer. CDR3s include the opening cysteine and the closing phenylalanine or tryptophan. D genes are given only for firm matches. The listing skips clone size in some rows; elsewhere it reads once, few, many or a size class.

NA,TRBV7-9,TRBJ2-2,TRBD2,TGTGCCAGCAGGAAAGGCCGGTTTGCGGGAGGGCGGATCACCGGGGAGCTGTTTTTT,CASRKGRFAGGRITGELFF
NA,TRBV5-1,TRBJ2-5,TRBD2,TGCGCCAGCAGGACTAGCGGGGGGCCTGAGACCCAGTACTTC,CASRTSGGPETQYF
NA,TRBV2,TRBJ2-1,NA,TGTGCCAGCACCCCGGGGCAGTACAATGAGCAGTTCTTC,CASTPGQYNEQFF
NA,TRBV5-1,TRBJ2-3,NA,TGCGCCAGCAGCTTGGCCAGTACACTATGGGCAGATACGCAGTATTTT,CASSLASTLWADTQYF
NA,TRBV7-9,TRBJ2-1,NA,TGTGCCAGCAGCTTAGAAGGACACCGGATGGGGGAGCAGTTCTTC,CASSLEGHRMGEQFF
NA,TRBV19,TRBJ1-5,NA,TGTGCCAGTAGAATCAGGGATGGGTCTGGCAATCAGCCCCAGCATTTT,CASRIRDGSGNQPQHF
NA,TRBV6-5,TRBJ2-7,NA,TGTGCCAGCAGTCCACTCCAGGGCGGTAGGGGCGAGCAGTACTTC,CASSPLQGGRGEQYF
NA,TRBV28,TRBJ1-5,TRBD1,TGTGCCAGCACCGATCCGGGACAGGGGGCAGGTTTGCCCCAGCATTTT,CASTDPGQGAGLPQHF
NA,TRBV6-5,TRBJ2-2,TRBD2,TGTGCCAGCAGTTTCTGGACTAGCGGGAAAACCGGGGAGCTGTTTTTT,CASSFWTSGKTGELFF
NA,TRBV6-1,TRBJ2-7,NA,TGTGCCAGCAGACCGGGACGGACGTCCTACGAGCAATACTTC,CASRPGRTSYEQYF
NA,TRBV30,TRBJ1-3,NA,TGTGCCTGGAACCCGTCCGGGACCCGGCCAGGAAACACCATATATTTT,CAWNPSGTRPGNTIYF
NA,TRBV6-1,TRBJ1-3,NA,TGTGCCAGCAGTGTCAGGGGATTGCCCAGCTTATATTTT,CASSVRGLPSLYF
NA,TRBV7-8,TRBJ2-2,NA,TGTGCCAGCACCACAGGACGGAACACCGGGGAGCTGTTTTTT,CASTTGRNTGELFF
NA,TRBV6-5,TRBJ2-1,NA,TGTGCCAGCAGTTACTCGAGTGGATATGAGCAGTTCTTC,CASSYSSGYEQFF
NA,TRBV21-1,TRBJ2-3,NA,TGTGCCAGCAGCAGAGAGTCACAGGGTCAGTTATTTTTGGATACGCAGTATTTT,CASSRESQGQLFLDTQYF
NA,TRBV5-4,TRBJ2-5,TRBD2,TGTGCCAGCAGCAGAAAAGGGACTAGCGGAGAGCAGTACTTC,CASSRKGTSGEQYF
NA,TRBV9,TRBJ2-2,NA,TGTGCCAGCAGCGTAGCTGCGAACACCGGGGAGCTGTTTTTT,CASSVAANTGELFF
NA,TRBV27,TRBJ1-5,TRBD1,TGTGCCAGCAGTCTATGGGGACAGGGAAGCAATCAGCCCCAGCATTTT,CASSLWGQGSNQPQHF
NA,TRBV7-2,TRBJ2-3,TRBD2,TGTGCCAGCAGCTTAGCGCCTATCGGGGGGGCGGGTGATACGCAGTATTTT,CASSLAPIGGAGDTQYF
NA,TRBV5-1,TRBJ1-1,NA,TGCGCCAGCAGCCGAGGGCAGGGGACCGAAGCTTTCTTT,CASSRGQGTEAFF
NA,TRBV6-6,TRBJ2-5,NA,TGTGCCAGCAGTCCTGGGGCCCCGGGTGGGGCCCAGTACTTC,CASSPGAPGGAQYF
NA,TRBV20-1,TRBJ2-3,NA,TGCAGTGCTCCATGGGGAGATACGCAGTATTTT,CSAPWGDTQYF
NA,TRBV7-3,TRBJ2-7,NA,TGTGCCAGCAGCCCTGGGGCCCTCTACGAGCAGTACTTC,CASSPGALYEQYF
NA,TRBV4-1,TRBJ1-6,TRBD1,TGCGCCAGCAGCCGCGATCCCCCTCAGGGGGTTAATTCACCCCTCCACTTT,CASSRDPPQGVNSPLHF
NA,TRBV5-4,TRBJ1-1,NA,TGTGCCACCTCGGCAGGGCGGGACACTGAAGCTTTCTTT,CATSAGRDTEAFF
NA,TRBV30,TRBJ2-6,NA,TGTGCCTGGCGGGATTCTGGGGCCAACGTCCTGACTTTC,CAWRDSGANVLTF
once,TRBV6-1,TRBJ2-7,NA,TGTGCCAGCCAAAAACAGGCTAGCGCCTACGAGCAGTACTTC,CASQKQASAYEQYF
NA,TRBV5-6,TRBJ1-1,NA,TGTGCCAGCAGCTTGGAGGGTTGGACTGAAGCTTTCTTT,CASSLEGWTEAFF
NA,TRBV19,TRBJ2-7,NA,TGTGCCAGTAGTATAAGGTTCTCCTACGAACAGTACTTC,CASSIRFSYEQYF
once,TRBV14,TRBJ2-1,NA,TGTGCCAGCAGCCAAGAAGGAGTACTATCGATCTTCCGCGGTGAGCAGTTCTTC,CASSQEGVLSIFRGEQFF
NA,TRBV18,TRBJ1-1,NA,TGTGCCAGCTCACAATACGGGCACCTGAACACTGAAGCTTTCTTT,CASSQYGHLNTEAFF
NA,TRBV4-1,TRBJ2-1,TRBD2,TGCGCCAGCGCCCCAACCAGCGGGAGAGGTGATGAGCAGTTCTTC,CASAPTSGRGDEQFF
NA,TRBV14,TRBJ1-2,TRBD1,TGTGCCAGCAGCCTCCCGGGACAGGGCCTTCAAGCTAAGACCTTC,CASSLPGQGLQAKTF
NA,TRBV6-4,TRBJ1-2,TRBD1,TGTGCCAGCAGTGAAGGAGACAGGGCCCTGAGTGGCTACACCTTC,CASSEGDRALSGYTF
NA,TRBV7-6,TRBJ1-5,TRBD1,TGTGCCAGCAGCACCGGGACAGGGGCTCGACAGCCCCAGCATTTT,CASSTGTGARQPQHF
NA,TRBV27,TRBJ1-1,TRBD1,TGTGCCAGCAGTCCGGACAGGGGGATCATGAACACTGAAGCTTTCTTT,CASSPDRGIMNTEAFF
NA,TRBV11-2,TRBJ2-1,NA,TGTGCCAGCAGCCGCAACCAGAGTCCTGAGCAGTTCTTC,CASSRNQSPEQFF
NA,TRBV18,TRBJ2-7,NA,TGTGCCAGCTCACTCATACGGGTTGGTTCCTACGAGCAGTACTTC,CASSLIRVGSYEQYF
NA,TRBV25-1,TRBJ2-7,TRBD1,TGTGCCAGCAGTGAATCTTTAACCGGGACAGGGGGCCACGAGCAGTACTTC,CASSESLTGTGGHEQYF
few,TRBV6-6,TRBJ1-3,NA,TGTGCCAGCAGTTACGAAGGCTCTGGAAACACCATATATTTT,CASSYEGSGNTIYF
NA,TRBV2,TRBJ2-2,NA,TGTGCCAGCAGGGGAGTAATCACCGGGGAGCTGTTTTTT,CASRGVITGELFF
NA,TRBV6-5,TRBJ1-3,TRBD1,TGTGCCAGCAGTTATAAGGACAGGGGAGGAAACACCATATATTTT,CASSYKDRGGNTIYF
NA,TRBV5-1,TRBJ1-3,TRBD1,TGCGCCAGCAGCTTCGGGACAGTTTCTGGAAACACCATATATTTT,CASSFGTVSGNTIYF
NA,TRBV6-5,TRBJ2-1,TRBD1,TGTGCCAGCAGTTCGACAGGGAATCTGGTTGATGAGCAGTTCTTC,CASSSTGNLVDEQFF
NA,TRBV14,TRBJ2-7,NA,TGTGCCAGCAGCCGAGGTCCACCCTCCTACGAGCAGTACTTC,CASSRGPPSYEQYF
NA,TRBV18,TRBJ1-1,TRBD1,TGTGCCAGCTCAAGGGACAGGGGTTCCAACACTGAAGCTTTCTTT,CASSRDRGSNTEAFF
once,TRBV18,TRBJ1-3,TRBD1,TGTGCCAGCTCACCGTATCCGGGACAGCGATCTGGAAACACCATATATTTT,CASSPYPGQRSGNTIYF
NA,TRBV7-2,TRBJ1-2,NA,TGTGCCAGCAGCTTAGCAAGTGGAGGGACAAGCTATGGCTACACCTTC,CASSLASGGTSYGYTF
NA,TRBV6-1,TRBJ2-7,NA,TGTGCCCTCACGCCGGCGGGCCGGTACGAGCAGTACTTC,CALTPAGRYEQYF
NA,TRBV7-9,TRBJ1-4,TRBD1,TGTGCCAGCAGCTTGGGCCGACAGGGGCGAGGAGAAAAACTGTTTTTT,CASSLGRQGRGEKLFF
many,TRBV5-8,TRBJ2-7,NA,TGTGCCAGCAGCTTGAGTGGGGCGAAAGGCTACGAGCAGTACTTC,CASSLSGAKGYEQYF